This T cell receptor (beta chain) was documented in a study of blood T cells in healthy people across ages. The study, taken as a whole, reports: The fall in TCR beta diversity per million T cells was roughly linear with age. Unknown donor CMV status possibly confounded expanded clonotype changes.

The sample holds a few counts of this clonotype. Its antigen is not identified. Trimming removed 4 bases from V and 1 base from J; junction bases left unmatched: 7. CDR3 length: 17 residues. Looked up from germline, CDR1 is SNHLY and CDR2 is FYNNEI. Together with a sample-barcoded 5' primer, a J-beta primer mix was included in a second PCR lasting 7 to 11 cycles. Each cDNA molecule carried a tag from a template-switch adaptor that contained 12 random nucleotides. MiXCR was run by TCRdb on the 5' RACE reads, yielding one entry per CDR3 protein. The table includes some 850,000 distinct CDR3 sequences, about 26% detected once. Separately, the same data were catalogued under a study of T cells of mothers and their children.

Input material: blood. The chain links TRBV2 to TRBJ2-1; 10 bases match TRBD2. The source is a boy aged 5-17 years in good health. CDR3 nucleotides: TGTGCCAGCAGTGGGCTAGCGGGGGTTCAATCCTACAATGAGCAGTTCTTC. This translates into CASSGLAGVQSYNEQFF.